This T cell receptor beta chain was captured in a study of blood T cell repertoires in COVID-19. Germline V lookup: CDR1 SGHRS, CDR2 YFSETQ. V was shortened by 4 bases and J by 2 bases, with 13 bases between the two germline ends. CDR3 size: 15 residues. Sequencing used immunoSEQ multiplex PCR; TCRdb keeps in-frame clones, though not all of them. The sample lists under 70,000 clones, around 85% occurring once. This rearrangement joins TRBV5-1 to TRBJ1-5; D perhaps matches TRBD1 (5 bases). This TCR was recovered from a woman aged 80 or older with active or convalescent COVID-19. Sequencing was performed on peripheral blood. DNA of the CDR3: TGCGCCAGCAGCGCCACGGGAGGGGGCAATCAGCCCCAGCATTTT. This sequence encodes CASSATGGGNQPQHF.